Listed below are T cell receptor beta chains from one sample, sequenced in a study of spatial heterogeneity in lung cancer. TCRdb reprocessed the 5' RACE reads via MiXCR and lists one record per CDR3 protein. The data show some 85,000 distinct CDR3 sequences, more than 15% seen once. The sequencing used PBMCs, collected at surgery. The receptors stem from a male donor with early-stage non-small cell lung cancer. Each CDR3 is given with its conserved first and last residue. D genes are given only for firm matches. Not all rows give a size; the values are once, few, many and, for expanded clones, a class.

CDR3aa	CDR3nt	j_gene	abundance	d_gene	v_gene
CSVVTGVNTEAFF	TGCAGCGTGGTGACAGGGGTGAACACTGAAGCTTTCTTT	TRBJ1-1	few	TRBD1	TRBV29-1
CASSLSTYEQYF	TGTGCCAGCAGTTTATCGACCTACGAGCAGTACTTC	TRBJ2-7	NA	NA	TRBV27
CAISESNPPLHF	TGTGCCATCAGTGAGTCTAACCCACCCCTCCACTTT	TRBJ1-6	NA	NA	TRBV10-3
CASSFGTGELFF	TGTGCCAGCAGTTTCGGCACCGGGGAGCTGTTTTTT	TRBJ2-2	many	NA	TRBV27
CSALGGTTYNEQFF	TGCAGTGCCCTTGGGGGGACTACCTACAATGAGCAGTTCTTC	TRBJ2-1	few	TRBD2	TRBV20-1
CASSLGLAGAQNTGELFF	TGTGCCAGCAGCTTGGGACTAGCGGGGGCGCAGAACACCGGGGAGCTGTTTTTT	TRBJ2-2	NA	TRBD2	TRBV7-2
CSVTDSANVLTF	TGCAGCGTTACCGACAGTGCCAACGTCCTGACTTTC	TRBJ2-6	NA	NA	TRBV29-1
CASSQHAGTGDGNTIYF	TGTGCCAGCAGCCAGCACGCCGGGACAGGGGATGGAAACACCATATATTTT	TRBJ1-3	few	TRBD1	TRBV3-1
CASSWDRGLETQYF	TGCGCCAGCAGTTGGGACAGGGGGCTGGAGACCCAGTACTTC	TRBJ2-5	NA	TRBD1	TRBV23-1
CASSLVGQGNYGYTF	TGTGCCAGCAGCTTAGTTGGGCAGGGTAACTATGGCTACACCTTC	TRBJ1-2	few	NA	TRBV7-2
CASSGEALTYEQYF	TGTGCCAGCAGTGGAGAGGCCCTCACCTACGAGCAGTACTTC	TRBJ2-7	NA	NA	TRBV2
CASSLVGGRGSYNEQFF	TGTGCCAGCAGCTTGGTGGGGGGCAGAGGCTCCTACAATGAGCAGTTCTTC	TRBJ2-1	NA	NA	TRBV5-6
CASSPSRHYTGELFF	TGCGCCAGCAGCCCTAGCCGACATTATACCGGGGAGCTGTTTTTT	TRBJ2-2	NA	NA	TRBV4-3
CASSQTARSTGELFF	TGTGCCAGCAGTCAAACTGCCCGGTCGACCGGGGAGCTGTTTTTT	TRBJ2-2	many	NA	TRBV28
CASSLRTQGNIQYF	TGTGCCAGCAGCCTACGGACCCAGGGGAACATTCAGTACTTC	TRBJ2-4	many	NA	TRBV7-2
CASSPGQGQTYSEQFF	TGCGCCAGCAGCCCAGGGCAGGGCCAAACCTACAGTGAGCAGTTCTTC	TRBJ2-1	few	NA	TRBV5-1
CAASRAVYEQYF	TGTGCCGCATCCAGAGCAGTTTACGAGCAGTACTTC	TRBJ2-7	once	NA	TRBV6-1
CATSRAGATEAFF	TGTGCCACCAGCAGGGCAGGGGCCACTGAAGCTTTCTTT	TRBJ1-1	few	NA	TRBV15
CSARDHRVEAFF	TGCAGTGCTAGAGATCACAGGGTTGAAGCTTTCTTT	TRBJ1-1	many	NA	TRBV20-1
CASSSGGAHEELFF	TGTGCCAGCAGCTCTGGGGGGGCACACGAGGAGCTGTTTTTT	TRBJ2-2	many	NA	TRBV9
CASSQRSPGEQYF	TGCGCCAGCAGCCAAAGGTCTCCCGGTGAGCAGTACTTC	TRBJ2-7	many	NA	TRBV4-1
CASSPRLRRQGDYGYTF	TGTGCCAGCAGCCCGAGGTTACGGCGACAGGGCGACTATGGCTACACCTTC	TRBJ1-2	NA	TRBD1	TRBV11-1
CASSRQFNQPQHF	TGTGCCAGCAGTCGACAGTTCAATCAGCCCCAGCATTTT	TRBJ1-5	many	NA	TRBV6-2/TRBV6-3
CASSLGQVSGNTIYF	TGTGCCAGCAGCTTAGGACAGGTCTCTGGAAACACCATATATTTT	TRBJ1-3	NA	NA	TRBV7-2
CASSYHGGADSPLHF	TGTGCCAGCAGCTATCATGGGGGGGCAGACTCACCCCTCCACTTT	TRBJ1-6	many	NA	TRBV12-3/TRBV12-4
CSASQGAGADEQFF	TGCAGTGCTAGTCAGGGGGCCGGAGCAGATGAGCAGTTCTTC	TRBJ2-1	NA	TRBD1	TRBV20-1
CASTSPAGTGINEQFF	TGTGCCAGCACCTCCCCCGCCGGGACAGGGATCAATGAGCAGTTCTTC	TRBJ2-1	few	TRBD1	TRBV5-5
CASSSRTGNTEAFF	TGTGCCAGCAGTTCTCGGACGGGGAACACTGAAGCTTTCTTT	TRBJ1-1	NA	NA	TRBV6-5
CASSLETGYGTEAFF	TGTGCCAGCAGCTTAGAGACTGGGTATGGCACTGAAGCTTTCTTT	TRBJ1-1	NA	NA	TRBV5-6
CAISLQGSTDTQYF	TGTGCCATCAGTCTACAGGGAAGCACAGATACGCAGTATTTT	TRBJ2-3	many	NA	TRBV10-3
CASSLRNRELFF	TGTGCCAGCAGCTTAAGGAACAGGGAGCTGTTTTTT	TRBJ2-2	many	NA	TRBV7-2
CASSSSQPGNTEAFF	TGCGCCAGCAGCTCCTCTCAACCAGGGAACACTGAAGCTTTCTTT	TRBJ1-1	few	NA	TRBV5-1
CTSNLRGNTEAFF	TGTACCAGCAACCTTCGCGGGAACACTGAAGCTTTCTTT	TRBJ1-1	NA	NA	TRBV2
CASSPPGTNYGYTF	TGTGCCAGCTCACCACCGGGCACCAACTATGGCTACACCTTC	TRBJ1-2	many	NA	TRBV18
CASSLGVVENSYEQYF	TGCGCCAGCAGCTTGGGGGTAGTTGAGAATTCCTACGAGCAGTACTTC	TRBJ2-7	few	NA	TRBV5-1
CASRESGTGAEDTQYF	TGTGCCAGCAGGGAATCCGGGACAGGGGCTGAAGATACGCAGTATTTT	TRBJ2-3	few	TRBD1	TRBV28
CASSLGVGGGYEQYF	TGTGCCAGCAGCTTAGGGGTTGGCGGGGGCTACGAGCAGTACTTC	TRBJ2-7	many	TRBD2	TRBV7-2
CASSFDRGQPQHF	TGTGCCAGCAGCTTCGACAGGGGTCAGCCCCAGCATTTT	TRBJ1-5	many	TRBD1	TRBV7-2
CASAYRRGSGANVLTF	TGTGCCAGCGCTTACCGGAGGGGATCTGGGGCCAACGTCCTGACTTTC	TRBJ2-6	NA	NA	TRBV3-1
CASSPSRAEEYF	TGTGCCAGCAGCCCCTCCCGGGCCGAGGAGTACTTC	TRBJ2-7	NA	NA	TRBV6-2/TRBV6-3
CASIPVSRDSSTDTQYF	TGTGCCAGCATCCCAGTATCCCGGGACTCCTCCACAGATACGCAGTATTTT	TRBJ2-3	many	NA	TRBV12-3/TRBV12-4
CASTVAGVTDTQYF	TGTGCCAGCACCGTAGCGGGGGTCACAGATACGCAGTATTTT	TRBJ2-3	few	TRBD2	TRBV12-3/TRBV12-4
CASSTGAGRGNTIYF	TGTGCCAGCAGCACTGGGGCGGGGAGAGGAAACACCATATATTTT	TRBJ1-3	few	NA	TRBV7-8
CASSVQVGRPNTEAFF	TGTGCCAGCAGCGTACAAGTGGGCAGACCGAACACTGAAGCTTTCTTT	TRBJ1-1	NA	NA	TRBV6-1
CASTWGGKGYNEQFF	TGTGCCAGCACCTGGGGAGGGAAAGGCTACAATGAGCAGTTCTTC	TRBJ2-1	NA	TRBD2	TRBV5-4